These T cell receptor beta chains were read from a single sample in a study of cytomegalovirus exposure and HLA in healthy donors. Clones were sequenced by immunoSEQ multiplex PCR, and TCRdb holds only the in-frame ones, with some missing. The sample carries about 130,000 clones, 82% recorded once. Specimen: PBMCs. The receptors stem from a man aged 25-45 years in good health and CMV-seropositive. CDR3s include the opening cysteine and the closing phenylalanine or tryptophan.

v_call	cdr3_aa
TRBV5-6	CASSFFRGGPEAFF
TRBV4-1	CASSRAGQGAWQPQHF
TRBV19	CASSPGGPTPYF
TRBV25-1	CASSASEVPPRAFF
TRBV7-2	CASSSVMRTDTQYF
TRBV7-8	CASSLAGTGDTEAFF
TRBV27	CASRAGTGAGEQYF
TRBV2	CASSPREGLVADTQYF
TRBV5-4	CASSLFGATYTEAFF
TRBV18	CASSPEGGSTYGYTF
TRBV5-1	CASSPSSYEQYF
TRBV2	CASSERSHEYF
TRBV18	CASSPFGQGLNEQFF
TRBV6-5	CASSYRDRGRYGYTF